The 13 T cell receptor beta chains in this list originate from one sample, sequenced in a study of shared clonotypes between healthy human individuals. Sequenced by immunoSEQ multiplex PCR; TCRdb stores in-frame clones only, minus some. The table records under 2,000,000 clones, roughly 94% of them present only once. Positive CCR7 selection of CD45RO-negative cells yielded the naive CD8 cells, and terminally differentiated effector memory CD45RA+ cells were excluded. Sequencing was done on a sample of naive CD8+ T cells sorted from blood. These receptors were taken from a man between 18 and 29 years old in good health.

The chain is built from TRBV21-1 and TRBJ2-7. TRBV21-1 is designated a pseudogene. This CDR3 contains 16 residues. CDR3 sequence: CASRAVPDSEGYEQYF. CDR3 DNA: TGTGCCAGCCGCGCCGTGCCTGATTCAGAAGGCTACGAGCAGTACTTC.

The V and J genes are TRBV10-3 and TRBJ1-2, with D perhaps matching TRBD1 (6 bases). Germline V gene sequence: CDR1 ENHRY, CDR2 SYGVKD. The CDR3 contains 13 residues. V lost 6 bases to trimming and J lost 4 bases, with 12 bases between them. CDR3 DNA: TGTGCCATCAGGGGGACACCGAGCTATGGCTACACCTTC. Protein: CAIRGTPSYGYTF.

This chain joins TRBV9 and TRBJ2-7; 7 positions match TRBD1. The CDR3 sequence is 16 residues long. Germline values: CDR1 SGDLS, CDR2 YYNGEE. The junction had 13 bases not matched to a gene; V was cut back by 4 bases and J by 3 bases. CDR3 nucleotides: TGTGCCAGCAGCTTTTCCTCACAGGGGCCTCTCTACGAGCAGTACTTC. This translates into CASSFSSQGPLYEQYF.

The chain recombines TRBV27 with TRBJ1-2; D gene ambiguous. V was pared by 0 bases and J by 8 bases, with 13 bases between. CDR3 length equals 14 residues. Germline loops: CDR1 MNHEY, CDR2 SMNVEV (reference sequence). CDR3: CASSLSPGGEGYTF. DNA of the CDR3: TGTGCCAGCAGTTTATCCCCGGGAGGAGAGGGCTACACCTTC.

The genes are TRBV27 and TRBJ2-7; D ambiguous. Trimming took 4 bases from V and 3 from J, leaving 19 bases between them. Germline CDR1 MNHEY, CDR2 SMNVEV (reference sequence). The CDR3 totals 16 residues. This CDR3 is CASSSSLGTVNYEQYF. The DNA for the CDR3 is TGTGCCAGCAGTTCAAGTCTCGGAACAGTTAACTACGAGCAGTACTTC.

This chain links TRBV5-4 with TRBJ2-2; D possibly uses TRBD1 or TRBD2 (5 bases each). CDR1 is SGHNT, CDR2 YYREEE, per germline (reference sequence). V gave up 3 bases and J gave up 6 bases, with 12 bases separating them. The CDR3 length is 14 residues. The CDR3 DNA reads as TGTGCCAGCAGCTCATACGGGACGGCCGGGGAGCTGTTTTTT. This sequence encodes CASSSYGTAGELFF.

The chain couples TRBV19 to TRBJ1-2; 7 bases line up with TRBD1. Germline CDR1 is LNHDA and CDR2 is SQIVND (reference sequence). This CDR3 region has 16 residues. V trimming: 5 bases; J trimming: 6 bases; junction bases outside the gene matches: 15. The CDR3 reads CASSPDLTGLGDGYTF. CDR3 bases: TGTGCCAGTAGTCCAGACCTGACAGGGCTCGGAGATGGCTACACCTTC.

This clone was picked up a small number of times. J is TRBJ2-7 and V is TRBV7-9, with D perhaps matching TRBD1 (6 bases). CDR3 size: 12 residues. Germline assignment: CDR1 SEHNR and CDR2 FQNEAQ (reference sequence). The germline V and J ends were trimmed by 5 bases and 5 bases, with 10 bases remaining between them. DNA for the CDR3: TGTGCCAGCAGCCCAGGGGACGACGAGCAGTACTTC. As protein: CASSPGDDEQYF.

The chain uses TRBV11-3 and TRBJ2-2; 15 bases match TRBD2. CDR1 is SGHNT and CDR2 is YENEEA in the germline V gene. J lost 6 bases, V lost 4 bases, and 6 bases had no gene match. The CDR3 length is 17 residues. The CDR3 nucleotides read TGTGCCAGCAGCTCGGGACTAGCGGGGGGTGTTGCCGGGGAGCTGTTTTTT. This sequence encodes CASSSGLAGGVAGELFF.

The J gene is TRBJ2-2, the V gene TRBV30; no reliable D call. The germline gives CDR1 GTSNPN, CDR2 SVGIG (reference sequence). V was cut by 0 bases and J by 6 bases, with 5 bases left in between. This CDR3 is 12 amino acids long. The CDR3, as DNA: TGTGCCTGGAGTGTACTCTCCGGGGAGCTGTTTTTT. It encodes CAWSVLSGELFF.

The chain has TRBV14 and TRBJ1-2; D unresolved. V was cut by 1 base and J by 5 bases, with 8 bases left in between. Germline V gives CDR1 SGHDN, CDR2 FVKESK. The CDR3 loop spans 13 amino acids. The CDR3, as DNA: TGTGCCAGCAGCCAAGCAGCTGAATATGGCTACACCTTC. This encodes CASSQAAEYGYTF.

The CDR3 here is CASSYDPGIGYEKLFF. The CDR3 region has the DNA TGTGCCAGCAGTTACGACCCAGGGATTGGATATGAAAAACTGTTTTTT. The rearrangement joins TRBV6-5 to TRBJ1-4; D may be TRBD1 (5 bases). The CDR3 is 16 residues long. V lost 2 bases and J lost 6, with 16 bases in between. Germline V gene lookup returns CDR1 MNHEY and CDR2 SVGAGI.

This clone appeared once. This sequence joins TRBV5-4 and TRBJ2-1, with D perhaps TRBD1 or TRBD2 (5 bases each). V was pared by 4 bases and J by 5 bases, with 22 bases between. CDR3 length: 17 residues. In germline, CDR1 is SGHNT, CDR2 YYREEE (reference sequence). In nucleotides, the CDR3 is TGTGCCAGCAGCCCCACGGGACCTTCCTTGGGGGACAATGAGCAGTTCTTC. This encodes CASSPTGPSLGDNEQFF.